This T cell receptor (beta chain) was profiled in a study of T-cell memory formation after mild COVID-19 (dated by TCRdb to the early 2020s). With regard to the full study: Most TCR sequence clusters were specific to one of the two donors. In a couple of donors, T-cell clones that expanded and contracted after mild COVID-19 were tracked by sequencing TCRalpha and TCRbeta repertoires over time. The cohort comprised two young, previously healthy adult volunteers, one female and one male. Findings and caveats that apply to the study as a whole: Contracting CD4+ clones appeared mostly in the CM and EM memory subsets, whereas CD8+ clones were enriched in EMRA. Some responding clones were found in pre-infection memory, which suggests that pre-existing cross-reactive memory T cells took part in the SARS-CoV-2 response. The study included only a couple of mild cases, and larger cohorts that include severe cases with pre-infection samples were judged to be necessary. SARS-CoV-2 specificity of the second-wave clones peaking on day 37 was not confirmed. Clones contracting from day 15 to 85 had balanced CD4/CD8 phenotypes, while a second wave expanding from day 15 to 37 was biased towards CD4+.

CDR1 is given as SGHVS and CDR2 as FNYEAQ, both from the germline V gene. The CDR3 goes from the cysteine to the phenylalanine over 12 residues. Only CDR3 DNA is held: 36 bases, read in frame from base 1. V loses 1 base of germline sequence and J loses 7 bases, and the interval between the two ends is 7 bases. Sequencing instrument: Illumina NovaSeq 6000. Using 5'RACE with constant-segment primers, TCRalpha and TCRbeta cDNA libraries were constructed, with sample barcodes and unique molecular identifiers added in the process. RNA was extracted from every sample with Trizol reagent. Amplification of the libraries took two PCR steps, and the second step added a second sample barcode plus Illumina TruSeq adapters. Sequencing of the libraries was done on an Illumina NovaSeq, producing 2 x 150 bp paired-end reads. As for the authors' bioinformatics: Reads were demultiplexed and collapsed into UMI-guided consensus sequences with migec v1.2.7. Using mixcr v2.1.11, UMI consensuses were aligned to TRA and TRB V and J templates and then assembled into clonotypes. Clonotypes were classified as expanded or contracted when called significant by both edgeR and NoisET, with noise models trained on biological replicates. For edgeR calls, the thresholds were a false discovery rate-adjusted p below 0.01 and a log2 fold-change of 1. As an exploratory analysis of dynamics, max-normalized trajectories of the 1000 most abundant clonotypes were examined by PCA with hierarchical clustering. The CD4 or CD8 phenotype of responding clones was assigned using the separately sequenced CD4+ and CD8+ repertoires. TCRdb reprocessing: public reads trimmed at Q25 with fastp, clones called with MiXCR, in-frame beta chains kept. Rows with a matching CDR3 protein are joined into one entry that keeps the most common DNA and genes. TCRdb's processing, not the authors', yielded these V and J calls. This sample is represented by roughly 200,000 distinct CDR3 sequences; roughly 17% of them were singletons. The ten largest account for approximately 2% of the sample.

PBMCs were isolated by Ficoll-Paque density gradient centrifugation. This clonotype has only a few counts. This receptor's antigen is unknown. There are no base qualities to consult, and no much larger clone falls within one base. This sequence uses TRBV7-6 and TRBJ1-1; the D gene is perhaps TRBD1, from 5 matching bases. The sequencing sample was made of PBMCs or a T cell subset sorted from them (not recorded which). The receptor's source is an adult woman who had mild COVID-19 (a few samples of this study predate the infection). The sample titles of this study are shuffled in the database, so cell type and time point are left out; the donor was told from shared clones. The CDR3 protein sequence reads: CASSLDRGEAFF. Here is the DNA: TGTGCCAGCAGCTTAGATAGGGGTGAAGCTTTCTTT.